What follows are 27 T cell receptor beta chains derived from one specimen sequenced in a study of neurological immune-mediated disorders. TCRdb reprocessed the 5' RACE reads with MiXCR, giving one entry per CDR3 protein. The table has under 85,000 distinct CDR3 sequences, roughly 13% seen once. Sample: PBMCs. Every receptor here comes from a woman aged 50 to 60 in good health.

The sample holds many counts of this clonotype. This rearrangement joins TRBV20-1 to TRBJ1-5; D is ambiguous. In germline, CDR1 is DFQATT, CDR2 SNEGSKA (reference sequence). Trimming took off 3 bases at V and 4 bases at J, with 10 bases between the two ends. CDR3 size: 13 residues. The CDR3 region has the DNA TGCAGTGCTAGTTCAAGTCTAAATCAGCCCCAGCATTTT. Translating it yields CSASSSLNQPQHF.

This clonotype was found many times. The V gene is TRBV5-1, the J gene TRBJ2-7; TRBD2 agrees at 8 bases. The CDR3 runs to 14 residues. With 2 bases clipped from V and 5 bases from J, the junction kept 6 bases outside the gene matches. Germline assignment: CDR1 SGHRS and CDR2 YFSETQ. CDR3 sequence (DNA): TGCGCCAGCAGCTTTCGGGGGGGCGGCGACGAGCAGTACTTC. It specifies CASSFRGGGDEQYF.

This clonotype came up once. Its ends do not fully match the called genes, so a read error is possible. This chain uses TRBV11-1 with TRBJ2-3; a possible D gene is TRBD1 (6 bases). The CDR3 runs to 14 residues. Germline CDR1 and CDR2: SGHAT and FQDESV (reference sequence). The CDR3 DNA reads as TGTGCTAGCAGCAGAAGGGACAACACAGATACGCAGTATTTT. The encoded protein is CASSRRDNTDTQYF. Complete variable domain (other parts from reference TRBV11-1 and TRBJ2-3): EAEVAQSPRYKITEKSQAVAFWCDPISGHATLYWYRQILGQGPELLVQFQDESVVDDSQLPKDRFSAERLKGVDSTLKIQPAELGDSAMYLCASSRRDNTDTQYFGPGTRLTVL.

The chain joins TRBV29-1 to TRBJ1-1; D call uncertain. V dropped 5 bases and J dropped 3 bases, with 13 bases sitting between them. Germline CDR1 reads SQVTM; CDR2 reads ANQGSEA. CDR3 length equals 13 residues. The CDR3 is CSVSKDLYTEAFF. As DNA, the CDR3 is TGCAGCGTTTCGAAGGACCTTTACACTGAAGCTTTCTTT.

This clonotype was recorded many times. CDR3 nucleotide sequence: TGTGCCAGCAACGATCCCCCCTACGAGCAGTACTTC. As protein: CASNDPPYEQYF. The J gene is TRBJ2-7, the V gene TRBV3-1; D not resolved. Per the germline V gene, CDR1 is LGHDT and CDR2 is YNNKEL (reference sequence). The CDR3 spans 12 residues. V was clipped by 7 bases and J by 2 bases, with 9 bases between them.

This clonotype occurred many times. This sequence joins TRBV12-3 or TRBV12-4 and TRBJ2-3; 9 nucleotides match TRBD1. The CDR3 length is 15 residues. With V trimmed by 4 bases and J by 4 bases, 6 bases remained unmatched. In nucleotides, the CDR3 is TGTGCCAGCAGTTGGGACAGGGCAACCGCAGATACGCAGTATTTT. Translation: CASSWDRATADTQYF.

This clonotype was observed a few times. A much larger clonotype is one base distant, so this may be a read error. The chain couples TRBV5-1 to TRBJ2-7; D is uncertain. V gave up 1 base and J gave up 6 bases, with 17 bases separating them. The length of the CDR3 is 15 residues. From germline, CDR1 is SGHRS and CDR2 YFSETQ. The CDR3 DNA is TGCGCCAGCAGCTTGAATACCTCATGGGGTGGCGAGCAGTACTTC. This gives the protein CASSLNTSWGGEQYF.

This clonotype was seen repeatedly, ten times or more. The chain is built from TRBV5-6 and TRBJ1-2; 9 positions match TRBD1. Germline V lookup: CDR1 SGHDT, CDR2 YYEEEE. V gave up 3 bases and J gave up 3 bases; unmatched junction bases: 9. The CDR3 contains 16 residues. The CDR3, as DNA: TGTGCCAGCAGCTGGGGACAGGACAGGGGAGACTATGGCTACACCTTC. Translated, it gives CASSWGQDRGDYGYTF.

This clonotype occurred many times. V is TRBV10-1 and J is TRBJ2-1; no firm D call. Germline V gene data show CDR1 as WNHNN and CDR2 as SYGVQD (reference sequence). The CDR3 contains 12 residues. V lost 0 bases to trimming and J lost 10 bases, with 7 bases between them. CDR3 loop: CASSESAREQFF. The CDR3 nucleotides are TGCGCCAGCAGTGAGTCGGCCAGAGAGCAGTTCTTC.

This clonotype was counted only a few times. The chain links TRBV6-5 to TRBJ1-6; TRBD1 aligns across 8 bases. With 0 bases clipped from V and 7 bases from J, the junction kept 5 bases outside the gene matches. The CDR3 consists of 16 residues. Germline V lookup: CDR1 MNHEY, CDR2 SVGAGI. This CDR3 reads CASSYSDRVGNSPLHF. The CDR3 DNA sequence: TGTGCCAGCAGTTACTCGGACAGGGTTGGCAATTCACCCCTCCACTTT.

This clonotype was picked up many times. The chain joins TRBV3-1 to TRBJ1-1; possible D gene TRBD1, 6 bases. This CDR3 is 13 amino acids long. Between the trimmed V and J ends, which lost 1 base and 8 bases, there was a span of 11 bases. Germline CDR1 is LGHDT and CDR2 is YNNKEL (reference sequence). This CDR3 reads CASSQAGAGEAFF. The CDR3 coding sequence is TGTGCCAGCAGCCAAGCGGGGGCTGGGGAAGCTTTCTTT.

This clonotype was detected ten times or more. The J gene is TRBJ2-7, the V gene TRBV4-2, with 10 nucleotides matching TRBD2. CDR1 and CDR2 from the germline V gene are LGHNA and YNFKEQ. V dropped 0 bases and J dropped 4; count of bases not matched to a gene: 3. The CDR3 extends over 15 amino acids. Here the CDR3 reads CASSQDRGLAYEQYF. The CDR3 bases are TGTGCCAGCAGCCAAGATAGGGGACTAGCGTACGAGCAGTACTTC.

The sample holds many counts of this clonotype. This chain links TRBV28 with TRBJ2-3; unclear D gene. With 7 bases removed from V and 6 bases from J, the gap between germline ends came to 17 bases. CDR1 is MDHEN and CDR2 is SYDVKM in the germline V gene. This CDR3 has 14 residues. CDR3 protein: CASTLGLLMDTQYF. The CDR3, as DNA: TGTGCCAGCACCCTAGGGCTCCTCATGGATACGCAGTATTTT.

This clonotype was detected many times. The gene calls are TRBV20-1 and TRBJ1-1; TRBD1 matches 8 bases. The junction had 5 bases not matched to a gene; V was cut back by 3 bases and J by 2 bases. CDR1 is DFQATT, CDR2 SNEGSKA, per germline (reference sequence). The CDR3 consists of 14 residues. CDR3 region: CSASLGQVNTEAFF. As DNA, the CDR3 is TGCAGTGCTAGCCTGGGACAGGTAAACACTGAAGCTTTCTTT.

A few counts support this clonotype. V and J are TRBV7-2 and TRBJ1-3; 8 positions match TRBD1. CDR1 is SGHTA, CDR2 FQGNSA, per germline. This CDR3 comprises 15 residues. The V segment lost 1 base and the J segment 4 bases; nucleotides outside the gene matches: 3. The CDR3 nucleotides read TGTGCCAGCAGCTTAGGACAGGGGAGAGGAAACACCATATATTTT. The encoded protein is CASSLGQGRGNTIYF. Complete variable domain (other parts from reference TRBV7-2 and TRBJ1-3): GAGVSQSPSNKVTEKGKDVELRCDPISGHTALYWYRQSLGQGLEFLIYFQGNSAPDKSGLPSDRFSAERTGGSVSTLTIQRTQQEDSAVYLCASSLGQGRGNTIYFGEGSWLTVV.

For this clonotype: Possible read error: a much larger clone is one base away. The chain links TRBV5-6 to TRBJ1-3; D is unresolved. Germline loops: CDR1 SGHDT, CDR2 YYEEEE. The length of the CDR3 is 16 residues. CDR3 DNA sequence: TGTGTCAGCAGCTTAAGAAACGTGATGGGGGGAAACACCATATATTTT. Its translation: CVSSLRNVMGGNTIYF.

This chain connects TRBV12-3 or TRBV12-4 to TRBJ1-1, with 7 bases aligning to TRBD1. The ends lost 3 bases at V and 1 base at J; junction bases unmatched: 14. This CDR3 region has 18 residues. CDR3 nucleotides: TGTGCCAGCAGTTTCCGCCCGGGGCAGGGGGGGGGGAACACTGAAGCTTTCTTT. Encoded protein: CASSFRPGQGGGNTEAFF.

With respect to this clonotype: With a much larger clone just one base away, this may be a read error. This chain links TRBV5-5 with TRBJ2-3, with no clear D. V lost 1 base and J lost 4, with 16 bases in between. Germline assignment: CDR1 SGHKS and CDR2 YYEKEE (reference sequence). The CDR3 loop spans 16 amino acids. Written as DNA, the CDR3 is TGTGCCAGCAGCTTGAAGCCTAGGAGTTTTTCAGATACGCAGTATTTT. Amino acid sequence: CASSLKPRSFSDTQYF.

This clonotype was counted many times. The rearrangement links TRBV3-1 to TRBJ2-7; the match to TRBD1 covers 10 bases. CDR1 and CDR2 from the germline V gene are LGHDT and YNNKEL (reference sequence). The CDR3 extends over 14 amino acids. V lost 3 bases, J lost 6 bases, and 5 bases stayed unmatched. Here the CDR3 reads CASSQGTGESEQYF. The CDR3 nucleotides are TGTGCCAGCAGCCAGGGGACAGGGGAGTCCGAGCAGTACTTC.

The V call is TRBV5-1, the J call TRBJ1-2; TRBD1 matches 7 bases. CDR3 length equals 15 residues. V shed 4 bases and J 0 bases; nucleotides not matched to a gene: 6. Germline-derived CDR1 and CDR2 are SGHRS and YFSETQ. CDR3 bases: TGCGCCAGCAGCCCGAACGACAGGGCTAACTATGGCTACACCTTC. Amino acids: CASSPNDRANYGYTF.

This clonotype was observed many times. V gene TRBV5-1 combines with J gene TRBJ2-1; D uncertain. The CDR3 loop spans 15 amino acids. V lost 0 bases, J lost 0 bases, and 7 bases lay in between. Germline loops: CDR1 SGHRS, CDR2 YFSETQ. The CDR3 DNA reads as TGCGCCAGCAGCTTGGAGGATGCCTCCTACAATGAGCAGTTCTTC. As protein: CASSLEDASYNEQFF.

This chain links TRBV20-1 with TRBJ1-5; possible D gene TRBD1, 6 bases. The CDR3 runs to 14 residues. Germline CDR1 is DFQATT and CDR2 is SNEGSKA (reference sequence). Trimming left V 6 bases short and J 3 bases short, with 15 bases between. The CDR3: CSAGGARVNQPQHF. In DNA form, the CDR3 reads TGCAGTGCCGGGGGGGCTCGGGTCAATCAGCCCCAGCATTTT.

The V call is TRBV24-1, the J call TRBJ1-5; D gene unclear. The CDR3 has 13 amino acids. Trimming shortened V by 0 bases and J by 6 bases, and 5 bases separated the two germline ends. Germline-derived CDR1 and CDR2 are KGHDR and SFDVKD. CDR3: CATSDLQGQPQHF. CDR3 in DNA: TGTGCCACCAGTGATTTGCAAGGTCAGCCCCAGCATTTT.

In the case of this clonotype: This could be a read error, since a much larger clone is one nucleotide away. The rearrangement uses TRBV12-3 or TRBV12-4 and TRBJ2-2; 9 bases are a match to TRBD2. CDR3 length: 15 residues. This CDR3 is CASTAGLANTGELVF. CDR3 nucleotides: TGTGCCAGCACGGCCGGACTAGCGAACACCGGGGAGCTGGTTTTT.

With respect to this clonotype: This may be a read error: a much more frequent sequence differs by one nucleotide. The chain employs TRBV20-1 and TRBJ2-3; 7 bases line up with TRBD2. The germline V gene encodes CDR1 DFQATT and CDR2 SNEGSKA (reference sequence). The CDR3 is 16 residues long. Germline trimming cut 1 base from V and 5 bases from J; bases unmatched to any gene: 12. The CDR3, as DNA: TGCAGTGCTAGAGGGAGCGGGGTGGCCTATTTAGATACGCAGTATTTT. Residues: CSARGSGVAYLDTQYF.

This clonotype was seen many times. DNA for the CDR3: TGTGCCATCAAGGCCTGGGAGGGCTCGGTACCTTCACCCCTCCACTTT. This codes for CAIKAWEGSVPSPLHF. The chain couples TRBV10-3 to TRBJ1-6; D gene unclear. Trimming removed 7 bases at V and 9 bases at J, with 22 bases between. CDR1 ENHRY and CDR2 SYGVKD come from the germline V gene. This CDR3 is 16 amino acids long.

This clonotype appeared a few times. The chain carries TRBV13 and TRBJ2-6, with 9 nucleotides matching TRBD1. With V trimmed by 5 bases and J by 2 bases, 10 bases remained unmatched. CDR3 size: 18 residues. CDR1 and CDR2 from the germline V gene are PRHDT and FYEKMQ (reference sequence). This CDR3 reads CASSPRAGQGAGANVLTF. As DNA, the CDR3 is TGTGCCAGCAGCCCCCGTGCGGGACAGGGAGCTGGGGCCAACGTCCTGACTTTC.